Listed here are 2 T cell receptor beta chains from one sample, sequenced in a study of blood T cell repertoires in COVID-19. The data were produced by immunoSEQ multiplex PCR, yet TCRdb's version contains in-frame clones alone and is incomplete. The profile shows fewer than 350,000 clones, around 85% of them singletons. The specimen was peripheral blood. All receptors derive from a human donor in a cohort sampled during active COVID-19.

This clone occurred a few times. The V and J genes are TRBV10-2 and TRBJ2-5, with TRBD2 identical over 13 bases. CDR1 and CDR2 (germline): WSHSY, SAAADI. The CDR3 length is 15 residues. V shed 6 bases and J 5 bases; nucleotides not matched to a gene: 6. CDR3 loop: CASRLLAGGRETQYF. DNA for the CDR3: TGCGCCAGCAGATTACTAGCGGGGGGGCGGGAGACCCAGTACTTC.

This chain links TRBV15 with TRBJ1-5; D may be TRBD1 (5 bases). V gave up 3 bases and J gave up 5 bases, with 17 bases separating them. The length of the CDR3 is 16 residues. Germline-derived CDR1 and CDR2 are LNHNV and YYDKDF (reference sequence). The CDR3 DNA follows: TGTGCCACCAGCAGTGGGGCCGGGACTTGGGATCAGCCCCAGCATTTT. Translating it yields CATSSGAGTWDQPQHF.